These 28 T cell receptor beta chains were all obtained from the same sample, sequenced in a study of T cell responses to AZD1222 COVID-19 vaccine. Here immunoSEQ multiplex PCR was the method, and the copy in TCRdb shows in-frame clones only, minus some. The sample lists roughly 140,000 clones, approximately 90% occurring once. This specimen was peripheral blood, taken on day 0 of AZD1222 vaccination. The receptors were gathered from an adult in good health.

V is TRBV10-3 and J is TRBJ1-1; possibly TRBD1 for D (5 bases). The germline V gene encodes CDR1 ENHRY and CDR2 SYGVKD. With 7 bases removed from V and 1 base from J, the gap between germline ends came to 10 bases. The CDR3 totals 13 residues. CDR3 coding DNA: TGTGCCATCACACAAGGGACGAACACTGAAGCTTTCTTT. This gives the protein CAITQGTNTEAFF.

The genes are TRBV27 and TRBJ1-5; a weak D match, TRBD1 (5 bases). From germline, CDR1 is MNHEY and CDR2 SMNVEV (reference sequence). V was trimmed by 2 bases and J by 0 bases, leaving 8 bases between them. The CDR3 sequence is 15 residues long. CDR3 DNA sequence: TGTGCCAGCAGTTTAGACAGCTATAGCAATCAGCCCCAGCATTTT. Encoded protein: CASSLDSYSNQPQHF.

The V and J genes are TRBV9 and TRBJ2-1, with TRBD1 as a possible D gene (8 bases). The CDR3 extends over 15 amino acids. Germline V gene data show CDR1 as SGDLS and CDR2 as YYNGEE. The V and J ends lost 0 bases and 6 bases respectively, with 13 bases between them. In DNA form, the CDR3 reads TGTGCCAGCAGCGTAGAGGGGGGGACAGGCAATGAGCAGTTCTTC. Translating gives CASSVEGGTGNEQFF.

This clone was seen only a few times. The chain combines TRBV18 with TRBJ2-3; tentative D call: TRBD2 (6 bases). The CDR3 is 14 residues long. From germline, CDR1 is KGHSH and CDR2 LQKENI. V dropped 3 bases and J dropped 4 bases, with 11 bases sitting between them. CDR3 DNA sequence: TGTGCCAGCTCACCTAGCGGTGGGGCAGATACGCAGTATTTT. Protein: CASSPSGGADTQYF.

Comments on this clone: The germline gene is not matched at one end of the junction; a read error may be the cause. The V call is TRBV7-7, the J call TRBJ2-2; 9 nucleotides match TRBD1. Germline CDR1 and CDR2: SSHAT and FNYEAQ (reference sequence). This CDR3 region has 16 residues. The CDR3 reads CASSPGTGWSTGELFF. The DNA for the CDR3 is TGTGCTAGCAGCCCCGGGACAGGGTGGTCCACCGGGGAGCTGTTTTTT.

The chain employs TRBV10-3 and TRBJ2-1; 11 positions agree with TRBD2. The germline V gene has CDR1 ENHRY and CDR2 SYGVKD. V gave up 2 bases and J gave up 0 bases; unmatched junction bases: 0. The CDR3 contains 16 residues. CDR3 residues: CAISETSGSSYNEQFF. DNA of the CDR3: TGTGCCATCAGTGAGACTAGCGGGAGCTCCTACAATGAGCAGTTCTTC.

CDR3 sequence: CASIGPRGGSNQPQHF. The CDR3 region has the DNA TGTGCCAGCATTGGCCCCCGGGGGGGGAGCAATCAGCCCCAGCATTTT. The chain employs TRBV2 and TRBJ1-5, with D maybe TRBD1 (5 bases). The CDR3 is made up of 16 amino acids. Germline V gives CDR1 SNHLY, CDR2 FYNNEI. V dropped 7 bases and J dropped 1 base, with 17 bases sitting between them.

V is TRBV7-8 and J is TRBJ1-4; D not certain. Germline V gene data show CDR1 as SGHVS and CDR2 as FQNEAQ. V lost 1 base and J 4 bases, leaving 13 bases between the germline ends. The CDR3 runs 16 residues. CDR3 coding DNA: TGTGCCAGCAGCTTAGTCCCGGGGATCCGTAATGAAAAACTGTTTTTT. Residues: CASSLVPGIRNEKLFF.

The chain carries TRBV6-5 and TRBJ2-1, with D possibly TRBD1 on 5 matching bases. V was shortened by 7 bases and J by 0 bases, with 13 bases between the two germline ends. Germline V gives CDR1 MNHEY, CDR2 SVGAGI. The CDR3 has 15 amino acids. CDR3 sequence reads: CASTPGSISYNEQFF. The CDR3 nucleotides are TGTGCCAGCACGCCAGGGTCCATCTCCTACAATGAGCAGTTCTTC.

This rearrangement joins TRBV2 to TRBJ2-7; TRBD2 aligns across 8 bases. The CDR3 is 15 residues long. Germline V gives CDR1 SNHLY, CDR2 FYNNEI. The V segment lost 6 bases and the J segment 1 base; nucleotides outside the gene matches: 8. CDR3 sequence reads: CASRPSGGFSYEQYF. The CDR3 DNA reads as TGTGCCAGCAGACCGAGCGGGGGTTTTTCCTACGAGCAGTACTTC.

The chain uses TRBV5-5 and TRBJ1-2; D uncertain. CDR3 length: 13 amino acids. Germline lookup yields CDR1 SGHKS and CDR2 YYEKEE (reference sequence). Trimming pared 6 bases from V and 2 bases from J, leaving 11 bases between. The CDR3 here is CASTVRENYGYTF. CDR3 coding DNA: TGTGCCAGCACGGTCCGGGAGAACTATGGCTACACCTTC.

The chain joins TRBV19 to TRBJ2-7; no reliable D call. This CDR3 spans 15 amino acids. The germline gives CDR1 LNHDA, CDR2 SQIVND (reference sequence). V was pared by 0 bases and J by 4 bases, with 13 bases between. CDR3 DNA: TGTGCCAGTAGTATAGATTTATGGGGTCTATACGAGCAGTACTTC. It translates to CASSIDLWGLYEQYF. The full variable domain, its missing parts supplied by reference TRBV19 and TRBJ2-7, is DGGITQSPKYLFRKEGQNVTLSCEQNLNHDAMYWYRQDPGQGLRLIYYSQIVNDFQKGDIAEGYSVSREKKESFPLTVTSAQKNPTAFYLCASSIDLWGLYEQYFGPGTRLTVT.

The chain joins TRBV19 to TRBJ1-1, with TRBD1 identical over 7 bases. Germline lookup yields CDR1 LNHDA and CDR2 SQIVND (reference sequence). J lost 1 base, V lost 4 bases, and 3 bases had no gene match. The CDR3 extends over 14 amino acids. The CDR3 is CASSKGQWNTEAFF. CDR3 in DNA: TGTGCCAGTAGTAAGGGACAGTGGAACACTGAAGCTTTCTTT.

This sequence joins TRBV9 and TRBJ1-1, with unresolved D. Germline assignment: CDR1 SGDLS and CDR2 YYNGEE. V lost 4 bases to trimming and J lost 4 bases, with 14 bases between them. The CDR3 has 14 amino acids. The DNA for the CDR3 is TGTGCCAGCAGCTCACGTCTGAGAGGCACTGAAGCTTTCTTT. The encoded protein is CASSSRLRGTEAFF.

The table lists this clone with a few counts. The chain combines TRBV7-8 with TRBJ1-2; TRBD1 aligns across 9 bases. CDR1 is SGHVS, CDR2 FQNEAQ, per germline. The CDR3 is 13 residues long. Trimming took 5 bases from V and 5 from J; bases not matched to a gene: 3. The CDR3 loop reads CASSPTGGYGYTF. In nucleotides, the CDR3 is TGTGCCAGCAGCCCGACAGGGGGATATGGCTACACCTTC.

This clone was seen a few times. V and J are TRBV6-5 and TRBJ1-2; 8 nucleotides agree with TRBD1. Trimming took 7 bases from V and 2 from J; bases not matched to a gene: 9. CDR1 is MNHEY and CDR2 is SVGAGI in the germline V gene. This CDR3 is built from 15 residues. The CDR3 spells CASISRTGSNYGYTF. CDR3 sequence (DNA): TGTGCCAGCATCTCCCGGACAGGGTCGAACTATGGCTACACCTTC.

The chain couples TRBV6-5 to TRBJ2-5; D possibly corresponds to TRBD1 (6 bases). This CDR3 has 14 residues. Trimming removed 5 bases from V and 2 bases from J, with 12 bases in between. Per germline, CDR1 MNHEY and CDR2 SVGAGI. In DNA form, the CDR3 reads TGTGCCAGCAGTATACAGGGAAATCAAGAGACCCAGTACTTC. Encoded protein: CASSIQGNQETQYF.

The rearrangement links TRBV14 to TRBJ2-1, with 12 bases lining up with TRBD2. CDR3 length equals 16 residues. J gave up 5 bases and V 4 bases, and 6 bases lay outside the gene matches. The germline CDR1 and CDR2 sequences are SGHDN and FVKESK. Here the CDR3 reads CASSLLGLAGHNEQFF. CDR3 bases: TGTGCCAGCAGCCTTTTGGGACTAGCGGGCCACAATGAGCAGTTCTTC.

Remarks on this clone: A much bigger clone sits one base away, suggesting this may be a read error. This rearrangement joins TRBV5-1 to TRBJ1-1; 7 nucleotides line up with TRBD1. This CDR3 is built from 14 residues. CDR1 is SGHRS, CDR2 YFSETQ, per germline. The V gene end was trimmed by 0 bases and the J gene end by 1 base; junction bases not matched to a gene: 0. For the CDR3, the DNA is TGCGCCAGCAGCTTGGGGACAGGGAACACTGAAGCTTTCTTT. As protein: CASSLGTGNTEAFF. Full variable domain (missing parts from reference TRBV5-1 and TRBJ1-1): KAGVTQTPRYLIKTRGQQVTLSCSPISGHRSVSWYQQTPGQGLQFLFEYFSETQRNKGNFPGRFSGRQFSNSRSEMNVSTLELGDSALYLCASSLGTGNTEAFFGQGTRLTVV.

The rearrangement joins TRBV7-8 to TRBJ2-1, with 10 bases aligning to TRBD2. The J segment lost 10 bases and the V segment lost 0 bases, leaving 6 bases of the junction unmatched. This CDR3 has 15 residues. Germline CDR1 reads SGHVS; CDR2 reads FQNEAQ. The CDR3: CASSLAASGGREQFF. The CDR3 DNA follows: TGTGCCAGCAGCTTAGCGGCTAGCGGGGGTCGGGAGCAGTTCTTC.

The rearrangement uses TRBV6-6 and TRBJ2-7; 9 bases fit TRBD1. This CDR3 has 14 residues. From germline, CDR1 is MNHNY and CDR2 SVGAGI (reference sequence). J lost 4 bases, V lost 10 bases, and 11 bases had no gene match. The CDR3 nucleotides are TGTGCCACATTCCGGGACAGGGATCAGTACGAGCAGTACTTC. This encodes CATFRDRDQYEQYF.

V gene TRBV18 combines with J gene TRBJ1-2; the D is unclear. V lost 4 bases and J 2 bases, leaving 11 bases between the germline ends. Per the germline V gene, CDR1 is KGHSH and CDR2 is LQKENI. The CDR3 runs to 14 residues. Here the CDR3 DNA reads TGTGCCAGCTCACGGGCGAGAGAGAACTATGGCTACACCTTC. It specifies CASSRARENYGYTF.

The chain recombines TRBV11-3 with TRBJ2-5; D call uncertain. Germline V gene sequence: CDR1 SGHNT, CDR2 YENEEA. Trimming pared 8 bases from V and 2 bases from J, leaving 18 bases between. This CDR3 is 15 amino acids long. CDR3 loop: CASSDQKRMQETQYF. CDR3 bases: TGTGCCAGCTCGGACCAAAAGAGAATGCAAGAGACCCAGTACTTC.

The V call is TRBV27, the J call TRBJ2-1, with 9 bases matching TRBD1. The germline CDR1 and CDR2 sequences are MNHEY and SMNVEV (reference sequence). The CDR3 sequence is 13 residues long. J was trimmed by 7 bases and V by 7 bases; bases with no gene match: 5. CDR3 nucleotides: TGTGCCAGCACCGAGACAGGGGGGAATGAGCAGTTCTTC. Its protein product is CASTETGGNEQFF.

The chain combines TRBV3-1 (or the pseudogene TRBV3-2) with TRBJ2-7, with a possible D match to TRBD1 (5 bases). This CDR3 region has 13 residues. Trimming took off 1 base at V and 4 bases at J, with 8 bases between the two ends. Per germline, CDR1 LGHDT and CDR2 YNNKEL (reference sequence). In DNA form, the CDR3 reads TGTGCCAGCAGCCAAGTAAGGGGATACGAGCAGTACTTC. Translating gives CASSQVRGYEQYF.

The chain combines TRBV9 with TRBJ1-1; D gene unclear. This CDR3 is built from 15 residues. The germline V gene encodes CDR1 SGDLS and CDR2 YYNGEE. Trimming removed 4 bases from V and 3 bases from J, with 16 bases in between. The CDR3 region is CASSTSVIVDTEAFF. In nucleotides, the CDR3 is TGTGCCAGCAGCACCTCCGTAATTGTAGACACTGAAGCTTTCTTT.

A word on this clone: The same CDR3 can be traced to other DNA sequences in this sample. The V call is TRBV30, the J call TRBJ1-2; unclear D gene. V gave up 0 bases and J gave up 5 bases, with 4 bases separating them. Germline V gives CDR1 GTSNPN, CDR2 SVGIG (reference sequence). The CDR3 length is 11 residues. The CDR3, as DNA: TGTGCCTGGAGTGTGGGATATGGCTACACCTTC. This sequence encodes CAWSVGYGYTF.

This rearrangement joins TRBV19 to TRBJ1-5; D might be TRBD1 (6 bases). CDR1 and CDR2 from the germline V gene are LNHDA and SQIVND (reference sequence). The CDR3 runs 12 residues. The ends were cut back, 9 bases at V and 7 bases at J, with 13 bases in the middle. The chain's CDR3 is CASTMGGQPQHF. CDR3 sequence (DNA): TGTGCCAGCACCATGGGGGGCCAGCCCCAGCATTTT.